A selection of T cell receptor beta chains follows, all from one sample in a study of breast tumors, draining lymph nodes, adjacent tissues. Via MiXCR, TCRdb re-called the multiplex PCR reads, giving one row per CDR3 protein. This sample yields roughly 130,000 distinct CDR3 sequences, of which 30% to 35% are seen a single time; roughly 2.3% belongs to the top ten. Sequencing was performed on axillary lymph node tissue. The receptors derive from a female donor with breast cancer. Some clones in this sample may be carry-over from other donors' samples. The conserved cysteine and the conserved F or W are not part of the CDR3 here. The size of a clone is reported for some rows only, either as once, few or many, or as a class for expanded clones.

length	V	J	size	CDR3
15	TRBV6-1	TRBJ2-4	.	ASSVDSQGRPKNIQY
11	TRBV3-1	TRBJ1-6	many	ASSTQRNSPLH
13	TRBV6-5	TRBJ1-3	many	ASSRDGNSGNTIY
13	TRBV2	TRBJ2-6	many	ATDRGSSGANVLT
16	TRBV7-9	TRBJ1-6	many	ASSFQNWAGPGNSPLH
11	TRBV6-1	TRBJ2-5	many	ASGTSGKETQY
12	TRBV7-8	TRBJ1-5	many	ASSLQRGGQPQH
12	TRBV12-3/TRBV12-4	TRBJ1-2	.	ASSIVGPNYGYT
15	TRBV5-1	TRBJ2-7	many	ASSSRRITGSSYEQY
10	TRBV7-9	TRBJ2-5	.	ASSFQGGIRD
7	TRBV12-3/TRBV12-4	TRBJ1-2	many	ASSYGYT
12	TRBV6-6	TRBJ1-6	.	ASSYGQGWSPLH
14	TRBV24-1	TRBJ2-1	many	ATSDPGTGLWVEQF
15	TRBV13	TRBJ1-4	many	ASSLSRQGGGYEKLF
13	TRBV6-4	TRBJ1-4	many	ARKTGMFANEKLF
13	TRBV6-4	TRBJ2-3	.	AVIWGRGGIDTQY
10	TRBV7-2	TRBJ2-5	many	ASSLDRATQY
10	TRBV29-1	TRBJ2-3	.	SLSLEGDTQY
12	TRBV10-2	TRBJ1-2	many	ASTPEGGYYGYT
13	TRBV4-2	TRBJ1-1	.	ASSQDSGMYTEAF
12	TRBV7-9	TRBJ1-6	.	ASRRTGHNSPLH